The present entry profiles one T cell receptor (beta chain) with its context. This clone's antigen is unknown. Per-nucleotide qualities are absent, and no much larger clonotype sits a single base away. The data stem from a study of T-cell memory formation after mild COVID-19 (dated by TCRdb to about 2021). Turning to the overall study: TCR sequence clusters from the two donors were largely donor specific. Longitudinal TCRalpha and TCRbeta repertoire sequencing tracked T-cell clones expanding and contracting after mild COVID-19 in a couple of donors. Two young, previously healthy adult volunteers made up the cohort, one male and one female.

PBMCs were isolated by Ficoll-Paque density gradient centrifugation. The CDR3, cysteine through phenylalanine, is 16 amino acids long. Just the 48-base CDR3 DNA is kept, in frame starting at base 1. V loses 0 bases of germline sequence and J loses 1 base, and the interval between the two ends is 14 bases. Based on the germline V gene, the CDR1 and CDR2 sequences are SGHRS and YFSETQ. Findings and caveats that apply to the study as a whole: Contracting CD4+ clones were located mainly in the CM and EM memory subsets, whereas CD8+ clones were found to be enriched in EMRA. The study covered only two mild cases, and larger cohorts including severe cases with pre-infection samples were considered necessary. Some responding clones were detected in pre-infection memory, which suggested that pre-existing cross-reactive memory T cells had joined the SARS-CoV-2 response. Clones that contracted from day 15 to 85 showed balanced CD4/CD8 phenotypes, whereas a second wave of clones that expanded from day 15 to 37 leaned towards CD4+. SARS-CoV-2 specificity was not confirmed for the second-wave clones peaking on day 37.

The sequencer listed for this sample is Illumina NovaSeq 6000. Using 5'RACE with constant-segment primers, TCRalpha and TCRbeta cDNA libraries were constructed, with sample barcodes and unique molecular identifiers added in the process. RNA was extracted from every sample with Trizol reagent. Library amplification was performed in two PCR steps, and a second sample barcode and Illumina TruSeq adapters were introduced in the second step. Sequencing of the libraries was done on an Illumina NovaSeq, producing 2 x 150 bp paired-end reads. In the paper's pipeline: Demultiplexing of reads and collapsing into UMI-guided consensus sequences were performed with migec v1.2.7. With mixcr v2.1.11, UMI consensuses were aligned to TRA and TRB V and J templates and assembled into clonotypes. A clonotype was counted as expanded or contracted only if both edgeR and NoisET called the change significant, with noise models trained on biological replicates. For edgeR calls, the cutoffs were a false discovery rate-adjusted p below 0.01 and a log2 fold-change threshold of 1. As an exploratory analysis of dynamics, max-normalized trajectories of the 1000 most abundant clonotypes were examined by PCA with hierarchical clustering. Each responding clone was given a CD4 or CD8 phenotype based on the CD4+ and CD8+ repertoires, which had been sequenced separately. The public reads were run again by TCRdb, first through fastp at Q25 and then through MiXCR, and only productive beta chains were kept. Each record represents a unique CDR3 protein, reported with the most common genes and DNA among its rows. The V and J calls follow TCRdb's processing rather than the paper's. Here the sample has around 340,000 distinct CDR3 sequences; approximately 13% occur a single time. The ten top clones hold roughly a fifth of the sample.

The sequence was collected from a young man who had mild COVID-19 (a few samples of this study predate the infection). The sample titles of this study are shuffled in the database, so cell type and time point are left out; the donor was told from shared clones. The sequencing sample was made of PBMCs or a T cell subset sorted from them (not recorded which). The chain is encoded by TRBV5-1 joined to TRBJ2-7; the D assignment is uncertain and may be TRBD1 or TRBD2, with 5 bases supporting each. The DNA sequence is TGCGCCAGCAGCTTGGTTGGGACGTTGAGTTCCTACGAGCAGTACTTC. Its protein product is CASSLVGTLSSYEQYF. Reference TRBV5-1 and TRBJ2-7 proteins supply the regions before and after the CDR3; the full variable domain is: KAGVTQTPRYLIKTRGQQVTLSCSPISGHRSVSWYQQTPGQGLQFLFEYFSETQRNKGNFPGRFSGRQFSNSRSEMNVSTLELGDSALYLCASSLVGTLSSYEQYFGPGTRLTVT.